The entry below gives a single TCR beta chain sequence along with its context. Its antigen is as yet unknown. The source of the sample is a study of T cell repertoires in cytomegalovirus infection. Study context: Carrying CMV and the relevant HLA type showed in public TCR beta signatures.

TCRdb processed the reads anew with MiXCR; each CDR3 protein has one entry. The sample gives roughly 280,000 distinct CDR3 sequences, roughly a fifth of which show up once; roughly a fifth is in the top ten. General study results and limits: The study found HLA-C-restricted CMV-specific TCR beta clonotypes dominating the ex vivo response.

With 5 bases removed from V and 8 bases from J, the gap between germline ends came to 22 bases. This CDR3 has 16 amino acids. Germline V gene lookup returns CDR1 LNHDA and CDR2 SQIVND (reference sequence). The source material was cultured PBMCs, sampled from culture after CMV antigen stimulation. This receptor was taken from a human donor in good health (CMV status not recorded). Some clones in this sample may be carry-over from other donors' samples. The genes are TRBV19 and TRBJ1-3; possible D gene TRBD1, 6 bases. The chain's CDR3 is CASSGFGTLVGYTIYF. The CDR3 DNA is TGTGCCAGTAGTGGCTTCGGGACACTAGTCGGATACACCATATATTTT. Variable domain in full (rest from reference TRBV19 and TRBJ1-3): DGGITQSPKYLFRKEGQNVTLSCEQNLNHDAMYWYRQDPGQGLRLIYYSQIVNDFQKGDIAEGYSVSREKKESFPLTVTSAQKNPTAFYLCASSGFGTLVGYTIYFGEGSWLTVV.